Shown below are 21 T cell receptor beta chains from a single sample sequenced in a study of OX40 agonist ivuxolimab in advanced cancers. Using immunoSEQ multiplex PCR, the repertoire was profiled, and TCRdb retains in-frame clones only, with some absent. The table shows 65,000 to 95,000 clones, with more than 75% occurring only once. The sequencing used CD4+ or CD8+ T cells sorted from blood, collected in a trial of the OX40 agonist ivuxolimab. Source of these receptors: an adult with an advanced solid tumor such as melanoma, head and neck, liver or kidney cancer.

The chain recombines TRBV5-8 with TRBJ1-2; D is perhaps TRBD1 (6 bases). Per germline, CDR1 SGHTS and CDR2 YDEGEE. Trimming took off 3 bases at V and 12 bases at J, with 24 bases between the two ends. The CDR3 covers 15 residues. The CDR3 protein is CASSSPGQLLWLNTF. The CDR3 DNA sequence: TGTGCCAGCAGCTCCCCGGGACAACTCCTATGGCTAAACACCTTC.

The chain has TRBV9 and TRBJ1-5; TRBD1 is a possible D gene (5 bases). This CDR3 contains 15 residues. Between the trimmed V and J ends, which lost 4 bases and 0 bases, there was a span of 11 bases. CDR1 and CDR2 from the germline V gene are SGDLS and YYNGEE. As DNA, the CDR3 is TGTGCCAGCAGCCAGAGGGGCTTTAGCAATCAGCCCCAGCATTTT. Translated: CASSQRGFSNQPQHF.

The chain couples TRBV11-2 to TRBJ2-7, with a tentative D call TRBD1 (6 bases). With 5 bases removed from V and 2 bases from J, the gap between germline ends came to 13 bases. The CDR3 is made up of 14 amino acids. The germline V gene encodes CDR1 SGHAT and CDR2 FQNNGV. The CDR3 DNA follows: TGTGCCAGCAGCAACTACAGGGAAGCCTACGAGCAGTACTTC. Translating gives CASSNYREAYEQYF.

The chain links TRBV25-1 to TRBJ2-3, with 12 bases aligning to TRBD2. Germline CDR1 and CDR2: MGHDK and SYGVNS. This CDR3 is built from 16 residues. Trimming removed 0 bases from V and 3 bases from J; junction bases left unmatched: 1. Here the CDR3 reads CASSEYGLAGTDTQYF. CDR3 nucleotide sequence: TGTGCCAGCAGTGAATATGGACTAGCGGGGACAGATACGCAGTATTTT.

This clone has only a few counts. The V gene is TRBV7-2, the J gene TRBJ2-3, with D possibly called TRBD1 or TRBD2 (5 bases each). V was pared by 5 bases and J by 9 bases, with 9 bases between. This CDR3 comprises 11 residues. Germline loops: CDR1 SGHTA, CDR2 FQGNSA. DNA of the CDR3: TGTGCCAGCAGCCCCAGGGAGACGCAGTATTTT. Translated: CASSPRETQYF.

V is TRBV9 and J is TRBJ1-5; D is ambiguous. Trimming pared 1 base from V and 6 bases from J, leaving 11 bases between. The CDR3 contains 14 residues. Germline V CDR1 and CDR2: SGDLS, YYNGEE. CDR3 loop: CASSVSPSGQPQHF. For the CDR3, the DNA is TGTGCCAGCAGCGTAAGTCCGTCGGGTCAGCCCCAGCATTTT. The full variable domain, its missing parts supplied by reference TRBV9 and TRBJ1-5, is DSGVTQTPKHLITATGQRVTLRCSPRSGDLSVYWYQQSLDQGLQFLIQYYNGEERAKGNILERFSAQQFPDLHSELNLSSLELGDSALYFCASSVSPSGQPQHFGDGTRLSIL.

This clone appeared once. This chain joins TRBV7-9 and TRBJ1-1, with TRBD1 as a possible D gene (5 bases). The V and J ends lost 3 bases and 3 bases respectively, with 17 bases between them. Germline V gene data show CDR1 as SEHNR and CDR2 as FQNEAQ (reference sequence). The CDR3 is 16 residues long. The CDR3 nucleotides are TGTGCCAGCAGCTTGTTTTCCGGGCAGGGCGACACTGAAGCTTTCTTT. Translating gives CASSLFSGQGDTEAFF.

This chain links TRBV5-1 with TRBJ1-2; D is uncertain. V lost 0 bases to trimming and J lost 6 bases, with 15 bases between them. The CDR3 totals 15 residues. Germline V lookup: CDR1 SGHRS, CDR2 YFSETQ. The CDR3 DNA is TGCGCCAGCAGCTTGGTGGCCGGGGATGAGGATGGCTACACCTTC. Amino acid sequence: CASSLVAGDEDGYTF.

This clone was seen just once. V usage is TRBV7-9 and J usage is TRBJ1-2; 7 bases agree with TRBD1. V trimming: 4 bases; J trimming: 2 bases; junction bases outside the gene matches: 10. The CDR3 covers 16 residues. Germline V lookup: CDR1 SEHNR, CDR2 FQNEAQ (reference sequence). DNA of the CDR3: TGTGCCAGCAGCTCCAGGGACAGAGGGGGGAACTATGGCTACACCTTC. Its protein product is CASSSRDRGGNYGYTF.

The rearrangement uses TRBV18 and TRBJ1-1, with a tentative D call TRBD1 (5 bases). V was trimmed by 6 bases and J by 7 bases, leaving 18 bases between them. This CDR3 has 14 amino acids. Germline CDR1 is KGHSH and CDR2 is LQKENI. CDR3 nucleotide sequence: TGTGCCAGCTCTCCCTTCCGCGGGGGAGTTGAAGCTTTCTTT. Translating gives CASSPFRGGVEAFF.

The V and J genes are TRBV19 and TRBJ1-2, with D possibly TRBD1 on 5 matching bases. The CDR3 is made up of 16 amino acids. The germline V gene encodes CDR1 LNHDA and CDR2 SQIVND (reference sequence). Trimming pared 5 bases from V and 0 bases from J, leaving 16 bases between. The CDR3 DNA sequence: TGTGCCAGTAGTCTTTCAGGGCACGGGCCTAACTATGGCTACACCTTC. It codes for CASSLSGHGPNYGYTF.

Regarding this clone: No conserved phenylalanine or tryptophan ends this CDR3, so it is likely a read error. The chain combines TRBV19 with TRBJ1-6, with D possibly being TRBD1 (5 bases). This CDR3 has 13 amino acids. Trimming stripped 4 bases from V and 9 bases from J, with 10 bases between. In germline, CDR1 is LNHDA, CDR2 SQIVND (reference sequence). CDR3 DNA sequence: TGTGCCAGTAGTAGCGAGAGGGGTTCACCCCTCCACCTT. Its protein product is CASSSERGSPLHL.

The V call is TRBV9, the J call TRBJ2-5; D may be TRBD1 or TRBD2 (6 bases each). Between the trimmed V and J ends, which lost 4 bases and 5 bases, there was a span of 21 bases. Germline CDR1 is SGDLS and CDR2 is YYNGEE. This CDR3 is 16 amino acids long. The CDR3 loop is CASSTRDMGGRETQYF. For the CDR3, the DNA is TGTGCCAGCAGCACCCGAGATATGGGGGGCAGGGAGACCCAGTACTTC.

V and J are TRBV15 and TRBJ1-2; 9 bases align to TRBD1. Germline CDR1 is LNHNV and CDR2 is YYDKDF (reference sequence). The length of the CDR3 is 14 residues. Trimming took 1 base from V and 7 from J; bases not matched to a gene: 4. The CDR3 region is CATSRAGTGFGYTF. CDR3 in DNA: TGTGCCACCAGCAGAGCCGGGACAGGGTTTGGCTACACCTTC.

The chain carries TRBV4-3 and TRBJ1-2; D possibly corresponds to TRBD1 (6 bases). Trimming took off 3 bases at V and 6 bases at J, with 11 bases between the two ends. Germline loops: CDR1 LGHNA, CDR2 YSLEER. CDR3 size: 13 residues. Written as DNA, the CDR3 is TGCGCCAGCAGCCAGTCGGCAGGGGATGGCTACACCTTC. Translating gives CASSQSAGDGYTF.

This chain links TRBV10-3 with TRBJ2-1; D possibly uses TRBD1 or TRBD2 (5 bases each). This CDR3 region has 16 residues. CDR1 is ENHRY, CDR2 SYGVKD, per germline. Trimming stripped 6 bases from V and 7 bases from J, with 22 bases between. DNA for the CDR3: TGTGCCATCAGCCGAGAGGGGAGTCAAACGAGTAATGAGCAGTTCTTC. This sequence encodes CAISREGSQTSNEQFF.

The V and J genes are TRBV19 and TRBJ1-1; the match to TRBD1 covers 9 bases. J lost 3 bases, V lost 4 bases, and 18 bases had no gene match. This CDR3 comprises 19 residues. Germline-derived CDR1 and CDR2 are LNHDA and SQIVND (reference sequence). CDR3: CASSRTTGTGLVGHTEAFF. CDR3 in DNA: TGTGCCAGTAGTAGAACAACCGGGACAGGGCTTGTCGGGCACACTGAAGCTTTCTTT.

The genes are TRBV7-9 and TRBJ1-1, with D tentatively TRBD1 (6 bases). Trimming cost V 5 bases and J 0 bases, with 22 bases left between them. The CDR3 runs 18 residues. The V gene's germline CDR1 is SEHNR and CDR2 FQNEAQ (reference sequence). This CDR3 reads CASSPTGTLTRMNTEAFF. CDR3 DNA: TGTGCCAGCAGCCCCACAGGGACTCTAACCCGGATGAACACTGAAGCTTTCTTT.

This chain joins TRBV28 and TRBJ1-1; 9 positions agree with TRBD1. V lost 6 bases, J lost 4 bases, and 9 bases stayed unmatched. Germline V gene lookup returns CDR1 MDHEN and CDR2 SYDVKM. The CDR3 is 15 residues long. For the CDR3, the DNA is TGTGCCAGCAGCAAAGACAGGGGGGAGCGCACTGAAGCTTTCTTT. Protein: CASSKDRGERTEAFF.

Turning to this clone: The sample carries other DNA sequences with the same CDR3. The chain has TRBV25-1 and TRBJ1-1; 7 positions agree with TRBD1. V lost 2 bases and J lost 4; bases outside the gene matches: 7. The CDR3 runs to 15 residues. Germline values: CDR1 MGHDK, CDR2 SYGVNS. The CDR3 sequence is CASSEPNRGSTEAFF. DNA of the CDR3: TGTGCCAGCAGTGAACCCAACAGGGGCAGCACTGAAGCTTTCTTT.

This rearrangement joins TRBV2 to TRBJ1-5; TRBD1 might be the D (5 bases). The CDR3 loop spans 14 amino acids. CDR1 and CDR2 from the germline V gene are SNHLY and FYNNEI. V lost 6 bases and J 7 bases, leaving 16 bases between the germline ends. The CDR3 sequence: CASSREGREQPQHF. CDR3 DNA sequence: TGTGCCAGCAGCAGGGAGGGAAGGGAACAGCCCCAGCATTTT.